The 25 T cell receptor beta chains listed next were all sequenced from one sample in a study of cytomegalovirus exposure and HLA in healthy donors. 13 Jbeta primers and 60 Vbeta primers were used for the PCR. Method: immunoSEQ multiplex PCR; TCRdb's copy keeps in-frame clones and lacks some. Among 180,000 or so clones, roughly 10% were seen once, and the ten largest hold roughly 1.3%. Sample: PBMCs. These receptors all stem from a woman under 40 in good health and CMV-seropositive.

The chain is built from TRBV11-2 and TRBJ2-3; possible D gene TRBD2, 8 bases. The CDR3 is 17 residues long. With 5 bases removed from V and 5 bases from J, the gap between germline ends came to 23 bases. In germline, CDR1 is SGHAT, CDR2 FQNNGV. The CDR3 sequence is CASSLSGAGGWIDTQYF. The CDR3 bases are TGTGCCAGCAGCCTTAGCGGGGCAGGGGGGTGGATAGATACGCAGTATTTT.

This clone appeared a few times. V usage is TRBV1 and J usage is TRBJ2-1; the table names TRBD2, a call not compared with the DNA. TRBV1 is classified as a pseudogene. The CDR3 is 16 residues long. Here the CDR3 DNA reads TGCACCAGCAGCTCACCTAGCGGGAGGCCCCACAATGAGCAGTTCTTC. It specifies CTSSSPSGRPHNEQFF.

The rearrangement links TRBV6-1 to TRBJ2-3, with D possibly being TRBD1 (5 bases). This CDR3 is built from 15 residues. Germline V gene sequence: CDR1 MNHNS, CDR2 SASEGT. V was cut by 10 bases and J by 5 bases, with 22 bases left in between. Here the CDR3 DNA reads TGTGCCATCCGGAAAGGGGATATTGTTGGAGATACGCAGTATTTT. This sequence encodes CAIRKGDIVGDTQYF.

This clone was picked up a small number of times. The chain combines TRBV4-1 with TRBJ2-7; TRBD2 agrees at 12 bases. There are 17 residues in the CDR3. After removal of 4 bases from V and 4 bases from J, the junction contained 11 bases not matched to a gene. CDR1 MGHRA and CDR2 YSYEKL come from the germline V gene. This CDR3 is CASSLRPGLAGSYEQYF. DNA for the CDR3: TGCGCCAGCAGCCTGCGACCCGGACTAGCGGGATCTTACGAGCAGTACTTC.

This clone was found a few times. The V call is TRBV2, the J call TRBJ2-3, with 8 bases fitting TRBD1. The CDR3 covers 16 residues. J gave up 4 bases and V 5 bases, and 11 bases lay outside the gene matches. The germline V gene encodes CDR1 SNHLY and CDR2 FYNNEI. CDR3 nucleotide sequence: TGTGCCAGCAGTCTCGAACGGACAGGGTTGGCAGATACGCAGTATTTT. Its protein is CASSLERTGLADTQYF. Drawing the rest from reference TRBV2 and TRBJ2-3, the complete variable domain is EPEVTQTPSHQVTQMGQEVILRCVPISNHLYFYWYRQILGQKVEFLVSFYNNEISEKSEIFDDQFSVERPDGSNFTLKIRSTKLEDSAMYFCASSLERTGLADTQYFGPGTRLTVL.

CDR3 bases: TGTGCCTGGTTGCCTGGGAGGCTTGTCTACGAGCAGTACTTC. Translation gives CAWLPGRLVYEQYF. This chain links TRBV21-1 with TRBJ2-7; the table's TRBD2 call for D was not verified on the DNA. TRBV21-1 is a pseudogene. The CDR3 is 14 amino acids.

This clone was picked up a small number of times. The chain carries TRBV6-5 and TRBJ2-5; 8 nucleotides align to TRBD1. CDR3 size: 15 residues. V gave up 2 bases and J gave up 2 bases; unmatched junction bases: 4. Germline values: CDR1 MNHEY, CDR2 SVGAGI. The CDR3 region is CASSYRRGPQETQYF. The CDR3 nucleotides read TGTGCCAGCAGTTACCGCAGGGGGCCTCAAGAGACCCAGTACTTC.

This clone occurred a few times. This CDR3 is CASSSGQPSNQPQHF. The DNA for the CDR3 is TGTGCCAGCAGCTCGGGACAGCCTAGCAATCAGCCCCAGCATTTT. The genes are TRBV7-9 and TRBJ1-5; TRBD1 matches 7 bases. V lost 4 bases, J lost 0 bases, and 3 bases stayed unmatched. Germline loops: CDR1 SEHNR, CDR2 FQNEAQ (reference sequence). CDR3 size: 15 residues.

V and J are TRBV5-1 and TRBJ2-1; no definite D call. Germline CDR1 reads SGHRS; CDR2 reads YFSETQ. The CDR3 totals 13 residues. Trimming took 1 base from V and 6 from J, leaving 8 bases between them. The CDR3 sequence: CASSLISGNEQFF. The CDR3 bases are TGCGCCAGCAGCTTGATCTCGGGCAATGAGCAGTTCTTC.

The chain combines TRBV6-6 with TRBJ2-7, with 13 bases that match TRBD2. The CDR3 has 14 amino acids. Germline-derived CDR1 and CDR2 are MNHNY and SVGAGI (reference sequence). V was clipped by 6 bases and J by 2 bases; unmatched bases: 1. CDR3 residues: CASRGTSGAYEQYF. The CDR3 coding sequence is TGTGCCAGCAGGGGGACTAGCGGGGCCTACGAGCAGTACTTC.

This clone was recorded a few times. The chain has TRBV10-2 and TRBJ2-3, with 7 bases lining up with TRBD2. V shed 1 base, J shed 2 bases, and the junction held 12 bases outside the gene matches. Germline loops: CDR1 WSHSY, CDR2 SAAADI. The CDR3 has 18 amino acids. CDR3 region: CASSEWGGPGSNTDTQYF. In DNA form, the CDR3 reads TGCGCCAGCAGTGAGTGGGGAGGGCCCGGTTCGAACACAGATACGCAGTATTTT.

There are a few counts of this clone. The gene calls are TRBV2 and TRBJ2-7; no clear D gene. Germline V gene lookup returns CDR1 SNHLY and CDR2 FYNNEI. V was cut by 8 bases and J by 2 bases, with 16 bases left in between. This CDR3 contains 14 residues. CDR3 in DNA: TGTGCCAGCGGTACCGGAGCCACGGCCTACGAGCAGTACTTC. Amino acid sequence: CASGTGATAYEQYF.

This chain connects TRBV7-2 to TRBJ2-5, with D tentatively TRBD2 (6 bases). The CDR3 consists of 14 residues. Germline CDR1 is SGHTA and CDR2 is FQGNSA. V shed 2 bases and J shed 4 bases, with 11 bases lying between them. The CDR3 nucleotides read TGTGCCAGCAGCTTAAATGCGGGGAGAGAGACCCAGTACTTC. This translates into CASSLNAGRETQYF. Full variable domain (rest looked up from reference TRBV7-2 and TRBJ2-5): GAGVSQSPSNKVTEKGKDVELRCDPISGHTALYWYRQSLGQGLEFLIYFQGNSAPDKSGLPSDRFSAERTGGSVSTLTIQRTQQEDSAVYLCASSLNAGRETQYFGPGTRLLVL.

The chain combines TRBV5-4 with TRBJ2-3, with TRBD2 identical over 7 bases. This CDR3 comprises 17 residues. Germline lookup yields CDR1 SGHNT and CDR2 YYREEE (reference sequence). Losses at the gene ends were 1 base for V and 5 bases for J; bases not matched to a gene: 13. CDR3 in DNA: TGTGCCAGCAGCTTGCTGCCTCTAGCGGAATCTTTAGATACGCAGTATTTT. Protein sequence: CASSLLPLAESLDTQYF.

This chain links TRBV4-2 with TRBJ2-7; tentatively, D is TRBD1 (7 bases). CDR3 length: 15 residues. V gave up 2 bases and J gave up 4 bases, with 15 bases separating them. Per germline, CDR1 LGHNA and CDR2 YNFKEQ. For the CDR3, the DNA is TGTGCCAGCAGCCAAACGGGCAGGGGGGAATACGAGCAGTACTTC. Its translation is CASSQTGRGEYEQYF.

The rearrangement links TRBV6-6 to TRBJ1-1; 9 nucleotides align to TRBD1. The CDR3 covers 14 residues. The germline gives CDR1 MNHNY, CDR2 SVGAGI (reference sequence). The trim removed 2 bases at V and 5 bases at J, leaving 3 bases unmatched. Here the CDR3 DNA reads TGTGCCAGCAGTTACCGACAGGGGGGTACTGAAGCTTTCTTT. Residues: CASSYRQGGTEAFF.

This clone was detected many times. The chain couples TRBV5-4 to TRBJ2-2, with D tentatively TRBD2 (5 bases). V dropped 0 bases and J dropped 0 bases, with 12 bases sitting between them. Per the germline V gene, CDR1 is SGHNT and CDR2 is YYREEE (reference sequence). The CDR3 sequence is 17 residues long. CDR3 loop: CASSLAGGRTNTGELFF. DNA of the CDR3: TGTGCCAGCAGCTTGGCCGGAGGCCGGACGAACACCGGGGAGCTGTTTTTT.

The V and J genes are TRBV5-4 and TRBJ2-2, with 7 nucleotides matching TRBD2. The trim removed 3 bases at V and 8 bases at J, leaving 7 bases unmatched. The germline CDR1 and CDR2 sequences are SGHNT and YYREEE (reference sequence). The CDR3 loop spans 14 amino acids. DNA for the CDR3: TGTGCCAGCAGCTCCGCGGGAGATGGTGGGGAGCTGTTTTTT. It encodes CASSSAGDGGELFF.

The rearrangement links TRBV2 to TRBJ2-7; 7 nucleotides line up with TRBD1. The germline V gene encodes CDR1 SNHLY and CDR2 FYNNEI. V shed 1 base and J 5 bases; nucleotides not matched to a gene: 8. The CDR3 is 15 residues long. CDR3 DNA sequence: TGTGCCAGCAGTGAAGACAGGGGTTCTAAGGACGAGCAGTACTTC. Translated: CASSEDRGSKDEQYF.

The CDR3: CAISSEPGNEQFF. The DNA of the CDR3 is TGTGCCATCAGCTCCGAGCCGGGGAATGAGCAGTTCTTC. V gene TRBV10-3 combines with J gene TRBJ2-1; a possible D gene is TRBD2 (5 bases). From germline, CDR1 is ENHRY and CDR2 SYGVKD. This CDR3 has 13 residues. V was shortened by 6 bases and J by 7 bases, with 13 bases between the two germline ends.

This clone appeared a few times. CDR3 region: CASSQGVTGTYEQYF. The CDR3 bases are TGCGCCAGCAGCCAAGGGGTGACAGGTACCTACGAGCAGTACTTC. This chain links TRBV4-1 with TRBJ2-7; a weak D match, TRBD1 (6 bases). This CDR3 is built from 15 residues. CDR1 is MGHRA and CDR2 is YSYEKL in the germline V gene. Trimming left V 1 base short and J 2 bases short, with 12 bases between.

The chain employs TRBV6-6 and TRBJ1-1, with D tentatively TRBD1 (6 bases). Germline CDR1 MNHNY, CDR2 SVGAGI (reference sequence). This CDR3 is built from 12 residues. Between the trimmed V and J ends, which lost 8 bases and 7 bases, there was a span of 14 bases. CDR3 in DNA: TGTGCCAGCGGCAGGGGCGCGGGTGAAGCTTTCTTT. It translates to CASGRGAGEAFF.

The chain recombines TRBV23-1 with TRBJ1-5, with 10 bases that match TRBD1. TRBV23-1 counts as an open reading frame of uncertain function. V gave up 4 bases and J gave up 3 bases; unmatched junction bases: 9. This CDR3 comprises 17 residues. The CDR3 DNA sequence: TGCGCCAGCAGTCGTTCGGTGACAGGGGGCGTCAATCAGCCCCAGCATTTT. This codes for CASSRSVTGGVNQPQHF.

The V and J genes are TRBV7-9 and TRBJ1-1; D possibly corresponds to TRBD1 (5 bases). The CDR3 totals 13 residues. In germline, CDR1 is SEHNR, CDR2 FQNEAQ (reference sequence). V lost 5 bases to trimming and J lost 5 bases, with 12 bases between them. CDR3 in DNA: TGTGCCAGCAGCCTCCGTGGGGGGACTGAAGCTTTCTTT. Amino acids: CASSLRGGTEAFF. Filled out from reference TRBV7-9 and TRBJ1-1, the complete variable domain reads DTGVSQNPRHKITKRGQNVTFRCDPISEHNRLYWYRQTLGQGPEFLTYFQNEAQLEKSRLLSDRFSAERPKGSFSTLEIQRTEQGDSAMYLCASSLRGGTEAFFGQGTRLTVV.

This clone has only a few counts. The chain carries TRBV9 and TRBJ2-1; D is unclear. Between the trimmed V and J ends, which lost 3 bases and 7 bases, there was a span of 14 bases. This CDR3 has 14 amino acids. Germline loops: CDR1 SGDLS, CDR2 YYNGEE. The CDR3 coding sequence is TGTGCCAGCAGCGGTGACCTCAGGAAGAATGAGCAGTTCTTC. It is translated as CASSGDLRKNEQFF.